Sequencing of this TCR beta chain was carried out in a study of human T cells and chemical hapten exposure. Time point denoted: healthy volunteer bleed at 2 weeks. Someone pulled total RNA out of unfractionated whole blood. This clonotype has only a few counts. Per germline, CDR1 SGHAT and CDR2 FQNNGV. CDR3 length: 14 amino acids. Trimming took 4 bases from V and 6 from J; bases not matched to a gene: 5. MiXCR, run by TCRdb on the RACE reads, gives a single entry per CDR3 protein. Counted here are roughly 30,000 distinct CDR3 sequences, 6.5% to 9% occurring once; the ten biggest clones make up roughly 10%.

The receptor's source is a human donor in good health. Some clones in this sample may be carry-over from other donors' samples. Material: whole blood. The V call is TRBV11-2, the J call TRBJ2-1; 8 bases fit TRBD2. In DNA form, the CDR3 reads TGTGCCAGCAGCTCCGGGACTAGGTTCAATGAGCAGTTCTTC. As protein: CASSSGTRFNEQFF.